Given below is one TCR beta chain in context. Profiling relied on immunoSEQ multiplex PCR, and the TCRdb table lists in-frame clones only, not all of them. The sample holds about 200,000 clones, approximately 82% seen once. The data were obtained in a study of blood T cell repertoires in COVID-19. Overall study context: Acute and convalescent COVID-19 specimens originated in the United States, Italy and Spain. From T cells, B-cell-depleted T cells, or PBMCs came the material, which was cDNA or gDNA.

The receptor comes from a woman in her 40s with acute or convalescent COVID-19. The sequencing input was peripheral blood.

CDR3 residues: CASSKVQVEGSGNTIYF. CDR3 coding DNA: TGTGCCAGCAGCAAAGTGCAGGTAGAAGGCTCTGGAAACACCATATATTTT. This chain connects TRBV21-1 to TRBJ1-3; TRBD1, the D gene given by the table, was not confirmed from the DNA. TRBV21-1 is reported as a pseudogene. CDR3 length: 17 amino acids.